Listed below are T cell receptor beta chains from one sample, sequenced in a study of technical replicates of blood from a few donors. Assay used: immunoSEQ multiplex PCR; TCRdb lists only in-frame clones, some missing. The sample comprises about 95,000 clones, around 96% of which are singletons, and roughly 0.33% rests with the top ten. Sequencing was done on a sample of T cells isolated from PBMCs. Receptor source: a human donor in good health. The CDR3 runs from the conserved cysteine through the conserved F or W. The D gene is left open where the match is weak. The listing skips clone size in some rows; elsewhere it reads once, few, many or a size class.

v_call,j_call,clone_size,d_call,cdr3_aa,cdr3_nt
TRBV30,TRBJ1-5,-,-,CAWSVNQGSVQPQHF,TGTGCCTGGAGTGTTAACCAGGGGTCGGTTCAGCCCCAGCATTTT
TRBV5-1,TRBJ2-3,-,TRBD1,CASSGGQTDTQYF,TGCGCCAGTTCAGGGGGCCAAACAGATACGCAGTATTTT
TRBV9,TRBJ2-3,-,TRBD2,CASKEGLAWSDTQYF,TGTGCCAGCAAGGAGGGACTAGCGTGGTCAGATACGCAGTATTTT
TRBV6-6,TRBJ1-4,-,TRBD1,CASSYGGTVNEKLFF,TGTGCCAGCAGTTACGGGGGGACAGTTAATGAAAAACTGTTTTTT
TRBV5-1,TRBJ2-4,-,TRBD1,CASSLGQGFLDIQYF,TGCGCCAGCAGCTTGGGACAGGGGTTTTTAGACATTCAGTACTTC
TRBV7-9,TRBJ2-3,-,-,CASSLAMLSDTQYF,TGTGCCAGCAGCTTAGCAATGCTATCAGATACGCAGTATTTT
TRBV2,TRBJ1-1,few,-,CASSEEVEVNTEAFF,TGTGCCAGCAGTGAGGAGGTGGAGGTAAACACTGAAGCTTTCTTT
TRBV7-8,TRBJ1-1,-,TRBD1,CASSSPGGGEGAEAFF,TGTGCCAGCAGCTCTCCGGGAGGGGGCGAAGGCGCTGAAGCTTTCTTT
TRBV5-5,TRBJ2-7,-,TRBD2,CASSFAGGPYEQYF,TGTGCCAGCAGCTTTGCGGGAGGGCCCTACGAGCAGTACTTC
TRBV7-7,TRBJ2-1,once,TRBD2,CASSLVAGEINEQFF,TGTGCTAGCAGCTTAGTTGCGGGAGAAATAAATGAGCAGTTCTTC
TRBV10-3,TRBJ1-2,-,TRBD1,CAITTGAIGGYTF,TGTGCCATCACAACAGGGGCTATAGGAGGCTACACCTTC
TRBV9,TRBJ1-5,-,-,CASSVFGNQPQHF,TGTGCCAGCAGCGTATTCGGGAATCAGCCCCAGCATTTT
TRBV7-6,TRBJ2-2,-,-,CASSSLGGQESGELFF,TGTGCCAGCAGCTCCTTGGGGGGGCAGGAGTCCGGGGAGCTGTTTTTT
TRBV7-9,TRBJ2-7,-,TRBD1,CASSFLGQGSEQYF,TGTGCCAGCAGCTTTTTGGGACAGGGAAGCGAGCAGTACTTC
TRBV2,TRBJ2-5,-,TRBD1,CASSEGSGGAETQYF,TGTGCCAGCAGTGAGGGGTCAGGGGGCGCGGAGACCCAGTACTTC
TRBV11-3,TRBJ2-2,-,TRBD2,CASSLYPGGLVAGELFF,TGTGCCAGCAGCTTATATCCGGGAGGGCTTGTGGCCGGGGAGCTGTTTTTT
TRBV5-8,TRBJ2-3,-,TRBD2,CASSAGTSGTDTQYF,TGTGCCAGCAGCGCCGGGACTAGCGGTACAGATACGCAGTATTTT
TRBV2,TRBJ1-5,few,-,CASWEGNNQPQHF,TGTGCCAGCTGGGAGGGGAACAATCAGCCCCAGCATTTT
TRBV27,TRBJ1-2,-,TRBD1,CASSWGQGAHDGYTF,TGTGCCAGCAGTTGGGGACAGGGGGCACATGATGGCTACACCTTC
TRBV4-3,TRBJ1-5,-,TRBD1,CASSQEGTGNQPQHF,TGCGCCAGCAGCCAAGAAGGGACAGGGAATCAGCCCCAGCATTTT
TRBV28,TRBJ2-7,few,-,CASSLARFYEQYF,TGTGCCAGCAGTTTGGCTAGGTTCTACGAGCAGTACTTC
TRBV5-1,TRBJ1-5,-,TRBD1,CASRTGEGQPQHF,TGCGCCAGCAGGACAGGGGAAGGACAGCCCCAGCATTTT
TRBV7-9,TRBJ1-1,few,-,CASSFAGRDTEAFF,TGTGCCAGCAGCTTCGCGGGGAGGGACACTGAAGCTTTCTTT
TRBV11-1,TRBJ2-7,-,TRBD1,CASSFDRGYEQYF,TGTGCCAGCAGCTTCGACAGGGGCTACGAGCAGTACTTC
TRBV11-2,TRBJ2-7,once,-,CASSVGLSPYEQYF,TGTGCCAGCAGCGTGGGACTTTCCCCCTACGAGCAGTACTTC
TRBV6-5,TRBJ1-2,-,-,CASSYRSLKANYGYTF,TGTGCCAGCAGTTACCGCTCTCTAAAAGCTAACTATGGCTACACCTTC
TRBV27,TRBJ2-7,-,-,CASSFLDTLHYEQYF,TGTGCCAGCAGTTTCCTGGACACTCTCCACTACGAGCAGTACTTC
TRBV6-5,TRBJ1-2,-,TRBD1,CASSLGQGSGYGYTF,TGTGCCAGCAGTCTTGGACAGGGGAGCGGCTATGGCTACACCTTC
TRBV30,TRBJ2-1,-,TRBD2,CAWSTGRGEIFNEQFF,TGTGCCTGGAGTACGGGGCGGGGGGAGATATTCAATGAGCAGTTCTTC
TRBV25-1,TRBJ1-3,-,-,CASSEWPGEISGNTIYF,TGTGCCAGCAGTGAATGGCCCGGGGAAATCTCTGGAAACACCATATATTTT
TRBV11-3,TRBJ2-5,-,-,CASSPSREVAETQYF,TGTGCCAGCAGCCCTTCCAGGGAAGTTGCAGAGACCCAGTACTTC
TRBV7-8,TRBJ2-3,-,-,CASSSEATDTQYF,TGTGCCAGCAGCTCCGAGGCGACAGATACGCAGTATTTT
TRBV7-2,TRBJ2-1,-,-,CASSLASQSEQFF,TGTGCCAGCAGCTTGGCCTCTCAGTCGGAGCAGTTCTTC
TRBV25-1,TRBJ1-4,-,TRBD1,CASTTGGDQEKLFF,TGTGCCAGCACAACAGGGGGCGATCAGGAAAAACTGTTTTTT
TRBV19,TRBJ2-2,-,TRBD2,CASREVTNTGELFF,TGTGCCAGTCGGGAGGTTACGAACACCGGGGAGCTGTTTTTT
TRBV29-1,TRBJ2-7,-,-,CSVLAPSYEQYF,TGCAGCGTTCTGGCACCCTCCTACGAGCAGTACTTC